This TCR beta chain was captured by sequencing in a study of blood T cell repertoires in COVID-19. About the study: Acute-phase and convalescent COVID-19 samples originated in the United States, Italy and Spain.

V dropped 5 bases and J dropped 5; count of bases not matched to a gene: 11. This CDR3 comprises 15 residues. CDR1 SGHTA and CDR2 FQGTGA come from the germline V gene. In the original workflow: Using reference gene primer amplification, nucleated cell counts were estimated. The data were produced by immunoSEQ multiplex PCR, yet TCRdb's version contains in-frame clones alone and is incomplete. The DNA was the basis for D and trimming; V, J and clone size are from that table. The sample has about 11,000 clones, almost 85% seen once; the top ten hold roughly 31%. The receptor was derived from a man in his fifties or sixties with active COVID-19. Sequenced sample: peripheral blood. This chain uses TRBV7-3 with TRBJ2-7; TRBD2 matches at 8 bases. CDR3 DNA sequence: TGTGCCAGCAGCCCTTCCGGGACTAGTTTCCACGAGCAGTACTTC. It specifies CASSPSGTSFHEQYF.